One sample yielded the 14 T cell receptor beta chains listed below, sequenced in a study of cytomegalovirus exposure and HLA in healthy donors. TCRdb's copy holds only in-frame clones and misses some; the assay was immunoSEQ multiplex PCR. The sample lists about 240,000 clones, about 90% occurring once. Source material: PBMCs. The receptors stem from a woman in her twenties or thirties in good health and CMV-seropositive.

The chain is built from TRBV5-4 and TRBJ2-2, with 7 bases fitting TRBD1. Unmatched junction bases numbered 6, after V lost 4 bases and J lost 3 bases. In germline, CDR1 is SGHNT, CDR2 YYREEE (reference sequence). The CDR3 extends over 15 amino acids. DNA for the CDR3: TGTGCCAGCAGCCGAACAGGGGCCGACACCGGGGAGCTGTTTTTT. Amino acid sequence: CASSRTGADTGELFF.

V usage is TRBV10-2 and J usage is TRBJ2-5; D might be TRBD1 (6 bases). The CDR3 has 14 residues. Germline lookup yields CDR1 WSHSY and CDR2 SAAADI. Trimming cost V 2 bases and J 5 bases, with 12 bases left between them. CDR3 sequence (DNA): TGCGCCAGCAGTGAGGGACAGCTGGTTGAGACCCAGTACTTC. It codes for CASSEGQLVETQYF.

This clone showed up just a few times. V is TRBV2 and J is TRBJ2-7; D may be TRBD1 (5 bases). Trimming pared 7 bases from V and 2 bases from J, leaving 12 bases between. Germline V gene data show CDR1 as SNHLY and CDR2 as FYNNEI. The CDR3 runs to 13 residues. The CDR3 protein is CASIAGMAYEQYF. The CDR3 DNA is TGTGCCAGCATAGCAGGGATGGCCTACGAGCAGTACTTC.

The chain uses TRBV15 and TRBJ2-1; D is possibly TRBD1 (6 bases). The CDR3 has 15 amino acids. V was trimmed by 9 bases and J by 5 bases, leaving 20 bases between them. Germline CDR1 is LNHNV and CDR2 is YYDKDF (reference sequence). CDR3 sequence (DNA): TGTGCCACAAGTCGTGGTGGGGGCGCACACAATGAGCAGTTCTTC. Its protein product is CATSRGGGAHNEQFF.

J is TRBJ2-1 and V is TRBV27, with 14 bases identical to TRBD2. The J segment lost 5 bases and the V segment lost 5 bases, leaving 8 bases of the junction unmatched. CDR1 is MNHEY, CDR2 SMNVEV, per germline (reference sequence). This CDR3 spans 17 amino acids. The CDR3, as DNA: TGTGCCAGCAGTCTAAGACTAGCGGGAGGGCCCAACAATGAGCAGTTCTTC. Its protein is CASSLRLAGGPNNEQFF.

The rearrangement joins TRBV9 to TRBJ2-3; 12 nucleotides agree with TRBD1. Germline V gene data show CDR1 as SGDLS and CDR2 as YYNGEE. The CDR3 length is 19 residues. J was trimmed by 4 bases and V by 0 bases; bases with no gene match: 12. Here the CDR3 DNA reads TGTGCCAGCAGCGTAGATCTAAGTGGGACAGGGGGCGCATCAGATACGCAGTATTTT. Encoded protein: CASSVDLSGTGGASDTQYF.

J is TRBJ1-5 and V is TRBV4-1; D is undetermined. Germline V gene data show CDR1 as MGHRA and CDR2 as YSYEKL. Trimming pared 4 bases from V and 0 bases from J, leaving 7 bases between. This CDR3 contains 14 residues. The CDR3 is CASSPTYSNQPQHF. As DNA, the CDR3 is TGCGCCAGCAGCCCAACCTATAGCAATCAGCCCCAGCATTTT.

This clone appeared a single time. This chain uses TRBV5-4 with TRBJ2-7, with TRBD2 identical over 10 bases. CDR1 is SGHNT and CDR2 is YYREEE in the germline V gene (reference sequence). The CDR3 runs 14 residues. After removal of 3 bases from V and 7 bases from J, the junction contained 7 bases not matched to a gene. The CDR3: CASSSPGTSVEQYF. Written as DNA, the CDR3 is TGTGCCAGCAGCTCCCCCGGGACTAGCGTTGAGCAGTACTTC. Full variable domain (outside the CDR3, taken from reference TRBV5-4 and TRBJ2-7): ETGVTQSPTHLIKTRGQQVTLRCSSQSGHNTVSWYQQALGQGPQFIFQYYREEENGRGNFPPRFSGLQFPNYSSELNVNALELDDSALYLCASSSPGTSVEQYFGPGTRLTVT.

This chain joins TRBV6-1 and TRBJ1-2; 7 nucleotides line up with TRBD1. From germline, CDR1 is MNHNS and CDR2 SASEGT. The CDR3 has 12 residues. CDR3 nucleotides: TGTGCGGGGACCGGGACAGCCTATGGCTACACCTTC. As protein: CAGTGTAYGYTF.

J is TRBJ1-5 and V is TRBV28; 10 bases match TRBD1. Germline values: CDR1 MDHEN, CDR2 SYDVKM. With V trimmed by 6 bases and J by 6 bases, 5 bases remained unmatched. The CDR3 runs to 14 residues. Here the CDR3 DNA reads TGTGCCAGCAGCCGGACAGGGGGATTTCAGCCCCAGCATTTT. Its translation is CASSRTGGFQPQHF.

This chain uses TRBV18 with TRBJ2-7; 9 positions match TRBD2. The trim removed 3 bases at V and 6 bases at J, leaving 6 bases unmatched. Per the germline V gene, CDR1 is KGHSH and CDR2 is LQKENI. This CDR3 spans 14 amino acids. The CDR3 loop reads CASSPAGGRREQYF. CDR3 nucleotide sequence: TGTGCCAGCTCACCCGCGGGGGGGAGGCGCGAGCAGTACTTC.

About this clone: The identical CDR3 is also encoded by other nucleotide sequences in the sample. The V gene is TRBV30, the J gene TRBJ1-5; D not resolved. Germline assignment: CDR1 GTSNPN and CDR2 SVGIG (reference sequence). The germline V and J ends were trimmed by 0 bases and 2 bases, with 8 bases remaining between them. CDR3 size: 14 residues. CDR3 bases: TGTGCCTGGAGTGTACAGACGGGCAATCAGCCCCAGCATTTT. Translating gives CAWSVQTGNQPQHF.

V and J are TRBV5-4 and TRBJ2-6, with a possible D match to TRBD1 (6 bases). The ends were cut back, 4 bases at V and 2 bases at J, with 13 bases in the middle. This CDR3 has 16 residues. Germline V lookup: CDR1 SGHNT, CDR2 YYREEE (reference sequence). CDR3 protein: CASSVLQGTGANVLTF. The CDR3 nucleotides are TGTGCCAGCAGCGTATTACAGGGTACTGGGGCCAACGTCCTGACTTTC.

The rearrangement uses TRBV23-1 and TRBJ1-5; TRBD1 matches at 8 bases. TRBV23-1 has ORF status, its function being uncertain. The CDR3 is 15 residues long. V lost 1 base and J lost 2; bases outside the gene matches: 1. In nucleotides, the CDR3 is TGCGCCAGCAGTCAATACAGGGGGGGCAATCAGCCCCAGCATTTT. It specifies CASSQYRGGNQPQHF.